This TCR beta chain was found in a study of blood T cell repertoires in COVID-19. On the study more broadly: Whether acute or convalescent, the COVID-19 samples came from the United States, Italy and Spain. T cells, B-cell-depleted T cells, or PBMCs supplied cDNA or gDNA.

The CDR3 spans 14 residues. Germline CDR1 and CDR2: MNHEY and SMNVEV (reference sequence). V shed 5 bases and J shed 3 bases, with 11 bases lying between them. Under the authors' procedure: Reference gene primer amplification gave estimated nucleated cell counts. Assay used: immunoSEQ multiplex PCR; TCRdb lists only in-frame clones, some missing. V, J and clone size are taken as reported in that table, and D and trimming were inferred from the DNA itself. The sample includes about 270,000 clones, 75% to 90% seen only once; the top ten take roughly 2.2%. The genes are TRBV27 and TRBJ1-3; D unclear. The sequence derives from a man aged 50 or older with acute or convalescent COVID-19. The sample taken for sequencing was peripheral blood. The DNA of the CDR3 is TGTGCCAGCAGTCAGAGCGTAGATGGAAACACCATATATTTT. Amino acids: CASSQSVDGNTIYF.